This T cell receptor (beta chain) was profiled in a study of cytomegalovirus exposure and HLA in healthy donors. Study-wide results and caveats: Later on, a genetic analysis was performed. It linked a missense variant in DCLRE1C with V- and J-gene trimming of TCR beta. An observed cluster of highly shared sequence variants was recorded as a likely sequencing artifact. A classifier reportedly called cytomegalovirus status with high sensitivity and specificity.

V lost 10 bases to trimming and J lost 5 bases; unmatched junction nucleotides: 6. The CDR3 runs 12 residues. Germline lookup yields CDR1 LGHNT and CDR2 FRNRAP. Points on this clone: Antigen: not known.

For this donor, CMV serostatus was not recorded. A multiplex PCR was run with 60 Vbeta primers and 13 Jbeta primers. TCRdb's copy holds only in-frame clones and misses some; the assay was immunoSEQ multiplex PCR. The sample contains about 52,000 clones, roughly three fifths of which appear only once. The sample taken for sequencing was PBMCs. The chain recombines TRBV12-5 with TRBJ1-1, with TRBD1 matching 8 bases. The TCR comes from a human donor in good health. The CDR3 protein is CATGTGVTEAFF. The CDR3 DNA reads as TGTGCTACCGGGACAGGAGTGACTGAAGCTTTCTTT. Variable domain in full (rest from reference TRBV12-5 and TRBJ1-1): DARVTQTPRHKVTEMGQEVTMRCQPILGHNTVFWYRQTMMQGLELLAYFRNRAPLDDSGMPKDRFSAEMPDATLATLKIQPSEPRDSAVYFCATGTGVTEAFFGQGTRLTVV.